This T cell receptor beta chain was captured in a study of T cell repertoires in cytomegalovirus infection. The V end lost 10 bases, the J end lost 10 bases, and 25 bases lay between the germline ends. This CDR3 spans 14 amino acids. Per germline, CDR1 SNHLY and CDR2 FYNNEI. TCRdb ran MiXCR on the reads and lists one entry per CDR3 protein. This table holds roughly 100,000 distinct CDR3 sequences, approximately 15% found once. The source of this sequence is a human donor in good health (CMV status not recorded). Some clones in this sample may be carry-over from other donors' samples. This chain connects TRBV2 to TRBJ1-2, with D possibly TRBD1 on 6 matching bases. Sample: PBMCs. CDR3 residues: CATQGIRTGKVYTF. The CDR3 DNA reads TGTGCCACCCAGGGGATCCGGACGGGGAAGGTCTACACCTTC.